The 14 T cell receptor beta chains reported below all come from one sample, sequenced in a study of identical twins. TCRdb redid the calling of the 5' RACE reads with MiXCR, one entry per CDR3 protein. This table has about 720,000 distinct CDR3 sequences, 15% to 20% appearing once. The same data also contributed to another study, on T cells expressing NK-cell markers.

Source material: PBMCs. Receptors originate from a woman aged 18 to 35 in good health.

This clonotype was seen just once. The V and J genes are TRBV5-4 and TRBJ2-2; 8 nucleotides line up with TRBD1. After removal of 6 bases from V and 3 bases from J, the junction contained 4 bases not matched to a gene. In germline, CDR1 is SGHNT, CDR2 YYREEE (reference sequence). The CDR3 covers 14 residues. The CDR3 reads CASTDRGDTGELFF. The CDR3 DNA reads TGTGCCAGCACCGACAGGGGCGACACCGGGGAGCTGTTTTTT.

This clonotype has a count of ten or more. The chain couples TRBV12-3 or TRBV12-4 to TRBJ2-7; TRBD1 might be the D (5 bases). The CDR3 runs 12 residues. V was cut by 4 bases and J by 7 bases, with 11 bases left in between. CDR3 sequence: CASSSDRREQYF. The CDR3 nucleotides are TGTGCCAGCAGTTCCGACAGAAGGGAGCAGTACTTC.

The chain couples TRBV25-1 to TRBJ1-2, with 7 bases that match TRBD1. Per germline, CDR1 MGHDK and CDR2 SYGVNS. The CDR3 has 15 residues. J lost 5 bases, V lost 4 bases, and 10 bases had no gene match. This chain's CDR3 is CASSGQGVNTYGYTF. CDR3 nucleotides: TGTGCCAGCAGTGGCCAGGGGGTCAATACGTATGGCTACACCTTC.

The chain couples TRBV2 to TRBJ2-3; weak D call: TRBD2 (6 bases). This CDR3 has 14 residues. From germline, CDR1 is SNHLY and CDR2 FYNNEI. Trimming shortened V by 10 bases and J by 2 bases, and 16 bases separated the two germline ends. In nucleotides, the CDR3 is TGTGCCATTCAAAATAGCGGATACACAGATACGCAGTATTTT. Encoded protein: CAIQNSGYTDTQYF.

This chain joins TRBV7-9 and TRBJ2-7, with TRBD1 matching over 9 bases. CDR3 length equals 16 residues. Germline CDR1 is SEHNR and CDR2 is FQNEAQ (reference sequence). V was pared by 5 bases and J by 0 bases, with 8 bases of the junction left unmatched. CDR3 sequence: CASSDRDRVSSYEQYF. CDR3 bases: TGTGCCAGCAGCGACCGGGACAGGGTGAGCTCCTACGAGCAGTACTTC.

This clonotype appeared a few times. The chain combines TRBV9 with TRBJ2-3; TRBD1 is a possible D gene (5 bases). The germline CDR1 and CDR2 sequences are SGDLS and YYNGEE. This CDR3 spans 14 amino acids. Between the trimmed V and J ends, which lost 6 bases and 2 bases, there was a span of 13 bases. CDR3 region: CASNSAGLTDTQYF. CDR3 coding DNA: TGTGCCAGCAATTCGGCAGGGCTCACAGATACGCAGTATTTT.

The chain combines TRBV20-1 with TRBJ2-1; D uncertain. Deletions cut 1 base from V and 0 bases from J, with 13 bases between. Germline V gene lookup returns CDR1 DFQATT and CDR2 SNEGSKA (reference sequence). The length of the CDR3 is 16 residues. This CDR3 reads CSARVFEGGSYNEQFF. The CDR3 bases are TGCAGTGCTAGAGTATTCGAAGGCGGCTCCTACAATGAGCAGTTCTTC.

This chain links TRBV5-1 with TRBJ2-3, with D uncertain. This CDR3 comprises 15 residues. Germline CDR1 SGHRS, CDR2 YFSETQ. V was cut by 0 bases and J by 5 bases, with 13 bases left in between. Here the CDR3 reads CASSLGPQLGDTQYF. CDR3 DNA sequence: TGCGCCAGCAGCTTGGGACCCCAACTGGGAGATACGCAGTATTTT.

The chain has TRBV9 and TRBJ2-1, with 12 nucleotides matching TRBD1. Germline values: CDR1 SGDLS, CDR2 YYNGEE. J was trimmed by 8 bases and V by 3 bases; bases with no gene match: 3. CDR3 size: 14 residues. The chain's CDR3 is CASSGDRGRDEQFF. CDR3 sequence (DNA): TGTGCCAGCAGCGGGGACAGGGGGCGCGATGAGCAGTTCTTC.

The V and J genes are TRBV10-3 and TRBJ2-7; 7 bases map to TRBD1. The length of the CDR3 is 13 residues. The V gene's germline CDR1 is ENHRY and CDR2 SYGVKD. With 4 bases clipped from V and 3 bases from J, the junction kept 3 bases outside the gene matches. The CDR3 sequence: CAISGDRSYEQYF. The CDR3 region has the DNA TGTGCCATCAGTGGGGACAGAAGCTACGAGCAGTACTTC.

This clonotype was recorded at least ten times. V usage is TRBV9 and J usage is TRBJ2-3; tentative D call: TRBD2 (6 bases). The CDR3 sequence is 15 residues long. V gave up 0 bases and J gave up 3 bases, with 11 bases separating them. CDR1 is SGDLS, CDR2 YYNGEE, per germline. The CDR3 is CASSVEAGLTDTQYF. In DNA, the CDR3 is TGTGCCAGCAGCGTAGAGGCGGGACTGACAGATACGCAGTATTTT.

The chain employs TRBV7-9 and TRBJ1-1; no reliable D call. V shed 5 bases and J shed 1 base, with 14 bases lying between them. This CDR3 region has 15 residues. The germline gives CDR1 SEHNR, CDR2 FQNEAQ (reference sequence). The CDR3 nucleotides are TGTGCCAGCAGCCCGGAGCGTGTGAGGAACACTGAAGCTTTCTTT. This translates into CASSPERVRNTEAFF. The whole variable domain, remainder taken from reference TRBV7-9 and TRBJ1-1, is DTGVSQNPRHKITKRGQNVTFRCDPISEHNRLYWYRQTLGQGPEFLTYFQNEAQLEKSRLLSDRFSAERPKGSFSTLEIQRTEQGDSAMYLCASSPERVRNTEAFFGQGTRLTVV.

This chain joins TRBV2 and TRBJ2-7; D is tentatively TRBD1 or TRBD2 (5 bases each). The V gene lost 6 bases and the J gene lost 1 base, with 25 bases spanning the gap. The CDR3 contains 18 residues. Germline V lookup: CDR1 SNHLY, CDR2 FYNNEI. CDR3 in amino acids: CASRGERDRPRGSYEQYF. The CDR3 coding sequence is TGTGCCAGCAGGGGTGAGAGGGATCGACCAAGGGGATCCTACGAGCAGTACTTC.

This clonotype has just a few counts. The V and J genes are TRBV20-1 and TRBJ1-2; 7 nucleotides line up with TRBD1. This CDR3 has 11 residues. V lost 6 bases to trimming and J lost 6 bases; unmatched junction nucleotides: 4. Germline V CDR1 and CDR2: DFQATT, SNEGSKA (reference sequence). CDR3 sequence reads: CSAQGSHGYTF. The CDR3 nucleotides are TGCAGTGCACAGGGGTCACATGGCTACACCTTC.